This T cell receptor (beta chain) stems from a study of blood T cell repertoires in COVID-19. Looking at the study overall: COVID-19 samples from acute and convalescent phases originated in the United States, Italy and Spain.

This study enrolled people aged about 18 to 100 from about two dozen US geographic areas. Assignment of participants to cohorts was predicated upon participant-reported clinical history. In the authors' methods: Reference gene primer amplification yielded estimated nucleated cell counts. This table comes from immunoSEQ multiplex PCR, and its TCRdb copy is limited to in-frame clones, with some not included. The D gene and trimming were derived from the DNA, and the V and J assignments and clone size from that table. The sample carries roughly 250,000 clones, approximately 89% recorded once. V was clipped by 6 bases and J by 3 bases, with 11 bases between them. Germline-derived CDR1 and CDR2 are SEHNR and FQNEAQ (reference sequence). The CDR3 length is 13 residues.

The rearrangement uses TRBV7-9 and TRBJ1-1, with unresolved D. Sequencing was carried out using PBMCs or T cells enriched from blood (not recorded which). This clonotype originated in a woman in her thirties or forties with acute COVID-19. The CDR3 nucleotides read TGTGCCAGCAGTTCCCTTTCGGACACTGAAGCTTTCTTT. It yields the protein CASSSLSDTEAFF.